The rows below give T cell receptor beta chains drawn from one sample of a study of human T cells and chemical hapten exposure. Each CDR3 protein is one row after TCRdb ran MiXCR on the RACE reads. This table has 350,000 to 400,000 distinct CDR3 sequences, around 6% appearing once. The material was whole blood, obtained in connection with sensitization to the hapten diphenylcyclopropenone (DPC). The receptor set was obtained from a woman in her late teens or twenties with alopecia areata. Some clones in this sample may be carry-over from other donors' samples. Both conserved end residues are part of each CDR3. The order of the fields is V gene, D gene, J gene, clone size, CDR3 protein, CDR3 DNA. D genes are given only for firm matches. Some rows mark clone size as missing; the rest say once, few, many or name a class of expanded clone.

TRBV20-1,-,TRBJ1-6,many,CSARGRTKGSPLHF,TGCAGTGCTAGAGGCAGGACAAAAGGATCACCCCTCCACTTT
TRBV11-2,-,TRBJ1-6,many,CASSLSAGDYNSPLHF,TGTGCCAGCAGCTTAAGCGCAGGAGATTATAATTCACCCCTCCACTTT
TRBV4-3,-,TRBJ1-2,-,CASSQDLRDYGYTF,TGCGCCAGCAGCCAAGATCTGAGAGACTATGGCTACACCTTC
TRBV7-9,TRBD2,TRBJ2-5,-,CASSFGTSVGQETQYF,TGTGCCAGCAGCTTCGGGACTAGCGTCGGTCAAGAGACCCAGTACTTC
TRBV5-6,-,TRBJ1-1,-,CASSLGAMNTEAFF,TGTGCCAGCAGCTTGGGAGCCATGAACACTGAAGCTTTCTTT
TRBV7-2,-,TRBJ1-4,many,CASSLWIANEKLFF,TGTGCCAGCAGCTTATGGATTGCTAATGAAAAACTGTTTTTT
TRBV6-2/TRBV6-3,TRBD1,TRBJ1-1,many,CASSFPGQGTGRTEAFF,TGTGCCAGCAGTTTCCCGGGACAGGGAACCGGGAGAACTGAAGCTTTCTTT
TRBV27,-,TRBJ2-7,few,CAIMKKGHSAYEQYF,TGTGCCATCATGAAAAAGGGACATTCTGCCTACGAGCAGTACTTC
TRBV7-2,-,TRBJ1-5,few,CASSHALGASQPQHF,TGTGCCAGCAGTCATGCGCTCGGGGCGAGTCAGCCCCAGCATTTT
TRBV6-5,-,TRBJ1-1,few,CASSLSRLATEAFF,TGTGCCAGCAGTTTAAGCAGGCTAGCCACTGAAGCTTTCTTT
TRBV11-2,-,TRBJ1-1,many,CASSSVGTEAFF,TGTGCCAGCAGCTCCGTAGGCACTGAAGCTTTCTTT
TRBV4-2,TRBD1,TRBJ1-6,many,CASKPPGTGYSPLHF,TGTGCCAGCAAGCCCCCAGGGACAGGTTATTCACCCCTCCACTTT
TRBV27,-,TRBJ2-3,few,CASRKGDRGRTDTQYF,TGTGCCAGCAGAAAGGGGGATAGGGGAAGAACAGATACGCAGTATTTT
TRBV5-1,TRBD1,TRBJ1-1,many,CASRRQGAPEAFF,TGCGCCAGCCGAAGACAGGGGGCCCCTGAAGCTTTCTTT
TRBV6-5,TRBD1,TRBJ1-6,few,CASSPYLQTGWDSPLHF,TGTGCCAGCAGTCCCTACTTACAGACAGGGTGGGATTCACCCCTCCACTTT
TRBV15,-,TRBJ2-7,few,CATSRDGGPHEQYF,TGTGCCACCAGCAGAGATGGGGGACCCCACGAGCAGTACTTC
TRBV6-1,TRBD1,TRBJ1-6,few,CASSGPGQIYNSPLHF,TGTGCCAGCAGTGGACCGGGACAGATCTATAATTCACCCCTCCACTTT
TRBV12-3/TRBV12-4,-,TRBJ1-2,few,CASSFGGGYTF,TGTGCCAGCAGTTTTGGAGGCGGCTACACCTTC
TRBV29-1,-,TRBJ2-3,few,CSVGTTSTDTQYF,TGCAGCGTTGGGACAACTAGCACAGATACGCAGTATTTT
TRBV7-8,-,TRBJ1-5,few,CASSLIRDRLREPQHF,TGTGCCAGCAGCTTAATCAGGGACCGCCTCCGGGAGCCCCAGCATTTT
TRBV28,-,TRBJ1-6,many,CASSPRGYGNSPLHF,TGTGCCAGCAGCCCTAGGGGGTATGGTAATTCACCCCTCCACTTT
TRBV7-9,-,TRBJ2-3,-,CASTLRGLITDTQYF,TGTGCCAGCACCCTCAGGGGACTGATCACAGATACGCAGTATTTT
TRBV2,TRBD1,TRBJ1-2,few,CASSERAGGSGYTF,TGTGCCAGCAGTGAACGGGCAGGGGGCAGTGGCTACACCTTC
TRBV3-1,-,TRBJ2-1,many,CASSGDLYYNEQFF,TGTGCCAGCAGCGGGGACTTATATTACAATGAGCAGTTCTTC
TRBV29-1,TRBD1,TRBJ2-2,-,CSVGDRVNTGELFF,TGCAGCGTTGGGGACAGGGTGAACACCGGGGAGCTGTTTTTT
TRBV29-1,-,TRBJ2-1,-,CSVVGTGYNEQFF,TGCAGCGTTGTTGGAACAGGGTACAATGAGCAGTTCTTC
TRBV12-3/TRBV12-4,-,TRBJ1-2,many,CASSFAGLGVYGYTF,TGTGCCAGCAGTTTCGCGGGACTGGGAGTATATGGCTACACCTTC
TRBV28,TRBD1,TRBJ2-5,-,CATLDRGGQGTQYF,TGTGCCACCTTGGACAGGGGTGGCCAGGGGACCCAGTACTTC
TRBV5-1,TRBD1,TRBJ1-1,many,CASRNTGGNTEAFF,TGCGCCAGCAGAAATACAGGGGGCAATACTGAAGCTTTCTTT
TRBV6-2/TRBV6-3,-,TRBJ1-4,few,CASSYRIIEREKLFF,TGTGCCAGCAGTTACCGGATTATCGAGCGAGAAAAACTGTTTTTT
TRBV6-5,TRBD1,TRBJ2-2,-,CASSYPDRTNTGELFF,TGTGCCAGCAGTTACCCGGACAGGACAAACACCGGGGAGCTGTTTTTT
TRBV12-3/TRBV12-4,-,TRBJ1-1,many,CASSPRENTEAFF,TGTGCCAGCAGTCCCAGGGAGAACACTGAAGCTTTCTTT
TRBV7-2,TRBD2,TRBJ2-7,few,CASSLLLAGGPYEQYF,TGTGCCAGCAGCCTCCTACTAGCGGGGGGCCCCTACGAGCAGTACTTC
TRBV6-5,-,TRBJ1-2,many,CASSRSSRWFYGYTF,TGTGCCAGCAGCCGTAGCTCCCGTTGGTTCTATGGCTACACCTTC
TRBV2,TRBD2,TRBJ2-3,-,CAGEGTSGGEAPTDTQYF,TGTGCCGGTGAGGGCACTAGCGGGGGGGAAGCTCCGACAGATACGCAGTATTTT
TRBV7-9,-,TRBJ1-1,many,CASSLTGGGSAEAFF,TGTGCCAGCAGCCTAACGGGAGGTGGGAGCGCTGAAGCTTTCTTT
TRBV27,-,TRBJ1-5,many,CASSPGAGQPQHF,TGTGCCAGCAGTCCAGGGGCGGGTCAGCCCCAGCATTTT
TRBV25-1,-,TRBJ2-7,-,CASSELTLYEQYF,TGTGCCAGCAGTGAATTGACCCTTTACGAGCAGTACTTC
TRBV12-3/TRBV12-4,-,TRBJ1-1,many,CASSFGGTNTEAFF,TGTGCCAGCAGTTTTGGGGGTACGAACACTGAAGCTTTCTTT
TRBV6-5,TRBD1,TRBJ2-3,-,CASSYPTGGIPIPGTDTQYF,TGTGCCAGCAGTTACCCAACAGGGGGCATACCAATACCTGGCACAGATACGCAGTATTTT
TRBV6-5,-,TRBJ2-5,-,CASSPQGTKTQYF,TGTGCCAGCAGCCCACAGGGTACGAAGACCCAGTACTTC
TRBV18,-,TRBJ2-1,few,CASSPTHEYNEQFF,TGTGCCAGCTCACCTACCCACGAGTACAATGAGCAGTTCTTC
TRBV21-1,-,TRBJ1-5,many,CASIWGQVRQPQHF,TGTGCCAGCATCTGGGGACAGGTACGGCAGCCCCAGCATTTT
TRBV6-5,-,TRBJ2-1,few,CASSLLDVSSYNEQFF,TGTGCCAGCAGTTTACTGGACGTGAGCTCCTACAATGAGCAGTTCTTC
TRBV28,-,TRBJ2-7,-,CASSLRSGVGEQYF,TGTGCCAGCAGTTTAAGGTCAGGGGTTGGGGAGCAGTACTTC
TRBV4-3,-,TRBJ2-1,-,CASSQDRVGNEQFF,TGCGCCAGCAGCCAAGATAGAGTGGGCAATGAGCAGTTCTTC
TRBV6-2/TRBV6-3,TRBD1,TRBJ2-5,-,CASSRSPGTGKETQYF,TGTGCCAGCAGTAGAAGCCCCGGGACAGGGAAAGAGACCCAGTACTTC
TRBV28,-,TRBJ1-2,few,CASSWAYYGYTF,TGTGCCAGCAGCTGGGCCTACTATGGCTACACCTTC
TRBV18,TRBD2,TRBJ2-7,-,CASSPGLAGGLYEQYF,TGTGCCAGCTCACCAGGACTAGCGGGGGGCCTCTACGAGCAGTACTTC
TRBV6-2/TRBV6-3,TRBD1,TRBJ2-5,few,CASSYSLFPAVITGTGQETQYF,TGTGCCAGCAGTTACTCCTTGTTTCCGGCGGTCATCACGGGGACAGGGCAAGAGACCCAGTACTTC
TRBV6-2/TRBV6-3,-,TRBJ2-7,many,CASSYKAVLYEQYF,TGTGCCAGCAGTTACAAGGCCGTTCTCTACGAGCAGTACTTC
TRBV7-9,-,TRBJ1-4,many,CASSSQETTNEKLFF,TGTGCCAGCAGCTCTCAGGAAACAACTAATGAAAAACTGTTTTTT
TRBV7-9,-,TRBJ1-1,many,CASSPTGSGEAFF,TGTGCCAGCAGCCCTACAGGGTCTGGTGAAGCTTTCTTT
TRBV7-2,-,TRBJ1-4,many,CATTGRVGEEKLFF,TGTGCTACCACAGGTAGAGTAGGAGAGGAAAAACTGTTTTTT
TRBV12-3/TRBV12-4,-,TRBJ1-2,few,CASSHPGAGPRYTF,TGTGCCAGCAGTCACCCCGGCGCGGGGCCCCGCTACACCTTC
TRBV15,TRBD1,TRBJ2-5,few,CATSRGKGQASETQYF,TGTGCCACCAGCCGCGGTAAAGGACAGGCTTCGGAGACCCAGTACTTC
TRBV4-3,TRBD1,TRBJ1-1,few,CASRDGQGPSTEAFF,TGCGCCAGCAGGGACGGACAGGGGCCATCCACTGAAGCTTTCTTT
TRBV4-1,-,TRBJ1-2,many,CASSQMGGPTYGYTF,TGCGCCAGCAGCCAGATGGGAGGGCCGACCTATGGCTACACCTTC